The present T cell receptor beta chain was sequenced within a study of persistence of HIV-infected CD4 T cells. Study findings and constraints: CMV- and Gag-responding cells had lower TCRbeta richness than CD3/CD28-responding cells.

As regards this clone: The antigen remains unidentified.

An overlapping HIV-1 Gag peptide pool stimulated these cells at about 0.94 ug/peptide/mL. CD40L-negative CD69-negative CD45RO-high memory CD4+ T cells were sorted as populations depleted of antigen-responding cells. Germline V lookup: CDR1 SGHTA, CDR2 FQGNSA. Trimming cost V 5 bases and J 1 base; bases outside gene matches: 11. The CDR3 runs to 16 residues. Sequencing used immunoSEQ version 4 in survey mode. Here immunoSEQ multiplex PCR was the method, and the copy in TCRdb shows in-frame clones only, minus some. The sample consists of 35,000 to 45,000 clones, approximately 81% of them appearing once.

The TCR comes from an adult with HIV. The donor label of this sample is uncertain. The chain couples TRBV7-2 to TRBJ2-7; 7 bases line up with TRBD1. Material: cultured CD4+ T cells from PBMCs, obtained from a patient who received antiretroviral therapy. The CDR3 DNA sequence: TGTGCCAGCAGCCGCACATGGACAGGACGGTCCTACGAGCAGTACTTC. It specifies CASSRTWTGRSYEQYF.